The T cell receptor beta chain under discussion was sequenced for a study of graft-versus-host responses after intestinal transplantation. Study summary: Anti-thymocyte globulin induction preceded about 3 years of tacrolimus and steroid maintenance in all recipients.

To note about this clone: Its antigen is undetermined.

Germline CDR1 reads SGHNT; CDR2 reads YENEEA. With V trimmed by 5 bases and J by 6 bases, 6 bases remained unmatched. The CDR3 totals 13 residues. Produced via immunoSEQ multiplex PCR; TCRdb's table is partial and in-frame only. The table lists approximately 130,000 clones, more than 90% of them singletons. The receptor's source is a human donor who received an intestinal transplant. The sequenced sample was unstimulated CD4+ T cells sorted from spleen or lymph node cells, obtained before intestinal transplant. The chain combines TRBV11-3 with TRBJ1-2; 7 bases fit TRBD1. In DNA, the CDR3 is TGTGCCAGCAGCGCCAGGGGGAACGATGGCTACACCTTC. Its protein is CASSARGNDGYTF.